A selection of T cell receptor beta chains follows, all from one sample in a study of T cells after yellow fever vaccination. TCRdb reanalysed the 5' RACE reads using MiXCR and keeps one entry per CDR3 protein. The data contain around 150,000 distinct CDR3 sequences, approximately 6.8% of them singletons. The source material was CD4+ T cells sorted from PBMCs, sampled 4 to 6 days after the first yellow fever vaccination. These receptors were collected from a man younger than 35 who received the YFV17D yellow fever vaccine. CDR3s include the opening cysteine and the closing phenylalanine or tryptophan. Each record gives: clone size, V gene, D gene, J gene, CDR3 protein, CDR3 DNA. The D gene is left open where the match is weak. Clone size appears in some rows only: once, few, many, or a class for an expanded clone.

abundance: .; v_gene: TRBV20-1; d_gene: TRBD1; j_gene: TRBJ2-1; CDR3aa: CSARGTGGEYERFF; CDR3nt: TGCAGTGCTAGAGGGACAGGGGGCGAGTATGAGCGGTTCTTC
abundance: few; v_gene: TRBV12-3/TRBV12-4; d_gene: .; j_gene: TRBJ1-4; CDR3aa: CASSFPGHLIF; CDR3nt: TGTGCCAGCAGCTTCCCGGGACACCTAATTTTT
abundance: .; v_gene: TRBV20-1; d_gene: .; j_gene: TRBJ1-1; CDR3aa: CSATRGSNTEAFF; CDR3nt: TGCAGTGCTACGAGGGGATCGAACACTGAAGCTTTCTTT
abundance: .; v_gene: TRBV9; d_gene: TRBD2; j_gene: TRBJ2-3; CDR3aa: CASSVEPGGGTDTQYF; CDR3nt: TGTGCCAGCAGCGTAGAACCCGGGGGGGGCACAGATACGCAGTATTTT
abundance: .; v_gene: TRBV24-1; d_gene: .; j_gene: TRBJ1-4; CDR3aa: CATSDGVKLFF; CDR3nt: TGTGCCACCAGTGATGGGGTAAAACTGTTTTTT
abundance: few; v_gene: TRBV6-1; d_gene: .; j_gene: TRBJ1-5; CDR3aa: CASRGDSNQPQHF; CDR3nt: TGTGCCAGCAGGGGGGATAGCAATCAGCCCCAGCATTTT
abundance: .; v_gene: TRBV21-1; d_gene: .; j_gene: TRBJ2-2; CDR3aa: CASSKGIGTGELFF; CDR3nt: TGTGCCAGCAGCAAAGGAATAGGCACCGGGGAGCTGTTTTTT
abundance: many; v_gene: TRBV15; d_gene: .; j_gene: TRBJ1-2; CDR3aa: CATSRGNRRYGYTF; CDR3nt: TGTGCCACCAGCAGAGGAAACCGGCGCTATGGCTACACCTTC
abundance: few; v_gene: TRBV20-1; d_gene: .; j_gene: TRBJ2-5; CDR3aa: CSARDPRGQTQYF; CDR3nt: TGCAGTGCTAGAGATCCTAGGGGTCAGACCCAGTACTTC
abundance: .; v_gene: TRBV6-5; d_gene: .; j_gene: TRBJ1-1; CDR3aa: CASSLLGTEAFF; CDR3nt: TGTGCCAGCAGCCTCCTCGGGACTGAAGCTTTCTTT
abundance: many; v_gene: TRBV7-8; d_gene: TRBD2; j_gene: TRBJ2-3; CDR3aa: CASSLEGGTSPDTQYF; CDR3nt: TGTGCCAGCAGCTTAGAGGGTGGGACTAGCCCAGATACGCAGTATTTT
abundance: few; v_gene: TRBV4-3; d_gene: .; j_gene: TRBJ2-5; CDR3aa: CASSLSARPWETQYF; CDR3nt: TGCGCCAGCAGCCTATCCGCCCGCCCTTGGGAGACCCAGTACTTC
abundance: many; v_gene: TRBV20-1; d_gene: .; j_gene: TRBJ1-4; CDR3aa: CSASGGEKLFF; CDR3nt: TGCAGTGCTTCCGGGGGGGAAAAACTGTTTTTT
abundance: few; v_gene: TRBV6-5; d_gene: .; j_gene: TRBJ2-1; CDR3aa: CASSEGREQFF; CDR3nt: TGTGCCAGCAGTGAGGGGCGCGAGCAGTTCTTC
abundance: many; v_gene: TRBV5-1; d_gene: .; j_gene: TRBJ1-6; CDR3aa: CASSNRANSPLHF; CDR3nt: TGCGCCAGCAGCAACAGGGCTAATTCACCCCTCCACTTT
abundance: .; v_gene: TRBV7-2; d_gene: TRBD1; j_gene: TRBJ2-1; CDR3aa: CASSLQGDYYNEQFF; CDR3nt: TGTGCCAGCAGCTTACAGGGGGATTATTACAATGAGCAGTTCTTC
abundance: many; v_gene: TRBV5-1; d_gene: TRBD1; j_gene: TRBJ2-2; CDR3aa: CASSIQGVDTGELFF; CDR3nt: TGCGCCAGCAGCATACAGGGGGTCGACACCGGGGAGCTGTTTTTT
abundance: .; v_gene: TRBV12-3/TRBV12-4; d_gene: TRBD2; j_gene: TRBJ2-1; CDR3aa: CASTRADTGGYHEQFF; CDR3nt: TGTGCCAGCACCAGGGCTGACACGGGGGGGTATCATGAGCAGTTCTTC
abundance: many; v_gene: TRBV12-3/TRBV12-4; d_gene: .; j_gene: TRBJ1-1; CDR3aa: CASTSGASWNTEAFF; CDR3nt: TGTGCCAGCACCTCTGGGGCCAGTTGGAACACTGAAGCTTTCTTT
abundance: many; v_gene: TRBV29-1; d_gene: .; j_gene: TRBJ1-1; CDR3aa: CSARVTEAFF; CDR3nt: TGCAGCGCCCGGGTCACTGAAGCTTTCTTT
abundance: .; v_gene: TRBV7-2; d_gene: .; j_gene: TRBJ2-1; CDR3aa: CASSTRDRGNEQFF; CDR3nt: TGTGCCAGCAGCACCAGAGACAGAGGCAATGAGCAGTTCTTC
abundance: many; v_gene: TRBV7-9; d_gene: .; j_gene: TRBJ1-4; CDR3aa: CASSSYNEKLFF; CDR3nt: TGTGCCAGCAGCTCATATAATGAAAAACTGTTTTTT
abundance: .; v_gene: TRBV4-3; d_gene: .; j_gene: TRBJ2-3; CDR3aa: CASSRLQGFTDTQYF; CDR3nt: TGCGCCAGCTCGCGCTTACAGGGATTCACAGATACGCAGTATTTT
abundance: many; v_gene: TRBV5-1; d_gene: TRBD2; j_gene: TRBJ2-3; CDR3aa: CASSLGLAAWDTQYF; CDR3nt: TGCGCCAGCAGCTTGGGACTAGCGGCTTGGGATACGCAGTATTTT
abundance: many; v_gene: TRBV24-1; d_gene: TRBD1; j_gene: TRBJ1-5; CDR3aa: CATSEGGTGHQPQHF; CDR3nt: TGTGCCACCAGTGAGGGTGGGACAGGACATCAGCCCCAGCATTTT
abundance: few; v_gene: TRBV2; d_gene: .; j_gene: TRBJ1-2; CDR3aa: CASSPRSSGGGYTF; CDR3nt: TGTGCCAGCAGTCCCAGAAGCTCGGGAGGTGGCTACACCTTC
abundance: many; v_gene: TRBV2; d_gene: TRBD2; j_gene: TRBJ2-4; CDR3aa: CASSDSVAGVNIQYF; CDR3nt: TGTGCCAGCAGTGACTCGGTGGCGGGGGTTAACATTCAGTACTTC
abundance: many; v_gene: TRBV6-5; d_gene: .; j_gene: TRBJ1-5; CDR3aa: CASSSPGRAGQPQHF; CDR3nt: TGTGCCAGCAGTTCCCCTGGTAGGGCTGGTCAGCCCCAGCATTTT
abundance: many; v_gene: TRBV9; d_gene: .; j_gene: TRBJ2-2; CDR3aa: CASSTHTGELFF; CDR3nt: TGTGCCAGCAGCACCCACACCGGGGAGCTGTTTTTT
abundance: .; v_gene: TRBV5-6; d_gene: .; j_gene: TRBJ2-1; CDR3aa: CASSLERHEQFF; CDR3nt: TGTGCCAGCAGCTTGGAACGGCATGAGCAGTTCTTC
abundance: many; v_gene: TRBV7-2; d_gene: .; j_gene: TRBJ2-2; CDR3aa: CASSQGRLNTGELFF; CDR3nt: TGTGCCAGCAGCCAGGGACGACTGAACACCGGGGAGCTGTTTTTT
abundance: .; v_gene: TRBV28; d_gene: .; j_gene: TRBJ1-1; CDR3aa: CASSSYGTLGQGRDEAFF; CDR3nt: TGTGCCAGCAGTTCCTACGGGACACTTGGCCAAGGAAGGGATGAAGCTTTCTTT
abundance: few; v_gene: TRBV11-2; d_gene: .; j_gene: TRBJ2-1; CDR3aa: CASSLTSRPSYNEQFF; CDR3nt: TGTGCCAGCAGCTTAACGTCTAGACCCTCCTACAATGAGCAGTTCTTC
abundance: .; v_gene: TRBV6-1; d_gene: .; j_gene: TRBJ2-7; CDR3aa: CASSLGPMGSYEQYF; CDR3nt: TGTGCCAGCAGTCTCGGGCCGATGGGGTCCTACGAGCAGTACTTC
abundance: many; v_gene: TRBV5-1; d_gene: .; j_gene: TRBJ2-3; CDR3aa: CASSSIPLLREDTQYF; CDR3nt: TGCGCCAGCAGCTCGATCCCCCTTCTAAGGGAGGATACGCAGTATTTT
abundance: few; v_gene: TRBV5-4; d_gene: .; j_gene: TRBJ2-1; CDR3aa: CASSSSGGADEQFF; CDR3nt: TGTGCCAGCAGCTCTTCTGGGGGGGCGGATGAGCAGTTCTTC
abundance: few; v_gene: TRBV10-3; d_gene: TRBD1; j_gene: TRBJ2-7; CDR3aa: CAISVSPGQGASYEQYF; CDR3nt: TGTGCCATCAGTGTTTCTCCGGGACAGGGAGCTTCCTACGAGCAGTACTTC
abundance: many; v_gene: TRBV10-3; d_gene: .; j_gene: TRBJ2-5; CDR3aa: CAISDGGQETQYF; CDR3nt: TGTGCCATCAGTGACGGGGGACAAGAGACCCAGTACTTC
abundance: .; v_gene: TRBV20-1; d_gene: TRBD2; j_gene: TRBJ2-3; CDR3aa: CSARGLASGNSDTQYF; CDR3nt: TGCAGTGCTCGAGGACTTGCCAGCGGGAACTCAGATACGCAGTATTTT
abundance: many; v_gene: TRBV6-5; d_gene: .; j_gene: TRBJ2-4; CDR3aa: CASSYSGRVAKNIQYF; CDR3nt: TGTGCCAGCAGTTACTCGGGCAGGGTGGCCAAAAACATTCAGTACTTC
abundance: many; v_gene: TRBV5-1; d_gene: .; j_gene: TRBJ2-2; CDR3aa: CASSPASRGQGELFF; CDR3nt: TGCGCCAGCAGCCCGGCCTCCAGGGGCCAGGGGGAGCTGTTTTTT
abundance: many; v_gene: TRBV20-1; d_gene: .; j_gene: TRBJ1-2; CDR3aa: CSARGAGYGYTF; CDR3nt: TGCAGTGCTCGGGGCGCCGGCTATGGCTACACCTTC
abundance: few; v_gene: TRBV5-1; d_gene: TRBD1; j_gene: TRBJ2-1; CDR3aa: CASSLATGAVSYNEQFF; CDR3nt: TGCGCCAGCAGCCTCGCGACAGGGGCGGTATCCTACAATGAGCAGTTCTTC
abundance: many; v_gene: TRBV12-3/TRBV12-4; d_gene: TRBD2; j_gene: TRBJ2-1; CDR3aa: CASSSGGDVAEQFF; CDR3nt: TGTGCCAGCAGTTCGGGGGGGGACGTGGCTGAGCAGTTCTTC
abundance: .; v_gene: TRBV5-4; d_gene: .; j_gene: TRBJ2-5; CDR3aa: CASSAGTEETQYF; CDR3nt: TGTGCCAGCAGCGCCGGGACTGAAGAGACCCAGTACTTC
abundance: many; v_gene: TRBV7-2; d_gene: .; j_gene: TRBJ2-3; CDR3aa: CASSSPGHHTDTQYF; CDR3nt: TGTGCCAGCAGCTCCCCGGGACATCACACAGATACGCAGTATTTT
abundance: many; v_gene: TRBV5-1; d_gene: .; j_gene: TRBJ1-4; CDR3aa: CASSLERTTNEKLFF; CDR3nt: TGCGCCAGCAGCTTGGAGCGGACAACTAATGAAAAACTGTTTTTT
abundance: many; v_gene: TRBV7-2; d_gene: .; j_gene: TRBJ1-1; CDR3aa: CASSLTRWSTEAFF; CDR3nt: TGTGCCAGCAGCTTAACTCGGTGGAGCACTGAAGCTTTCTTT
abundance: .; v_gene: TRBV6-4; d_gene: .; j_gene: TRBJ1-5; CDR3aa: CASSEGDTGQPQHF; CDR3nt: TGTGCCAGCAGTGAGGGGGATACAGGCCAGCCCCAGCATTTT
abundance: few; v_gene: TRBV11-2; d_gene: .; j_gene: TRBJ2-2; CDR3aa: CASSLIRGSTGELFF; CDR3nt: TGTGCCAGCAGCTTAATTAGAGGTAGCACCGGGGAGCTGTTTTTT
abundance: few; v_gene: TRBV4-2; d_gene: TRBD2; j_gene: TRBJ2-3; CDR3aa: CASSLGGGAEDTQYF; CDR3nt: TGTGCCAGCAGCCTCGGCGGGGGGGCGGAAGATACGCAGTATTTT
abundance: many; v_gene: TRBV6-2/TRBV6-3; d_gene: TRBD2; j_gene: TRBJ2-3; CDR3aa: CASSYLPGLAGGPPDTQYF; CDR3nt: TGTGCCAGCAGTTACCTACCGGGACTAGCGGGGGGCCCGCCAGATACGCAGTATTTT
abundance: many; v_gene: TRBV20-1; d_gene: .; j_gene: TRBJ1-5; CDR3aa: CSAVKGKADQPQHF; CDR3nt: TGCAGTGCGGTAAAAGGGAAGGCAGATCAGCCCCAGCATTTT
abundance: many; v_gene: TRBV5-5; d_gene: .; j_gene: TRBJ2-3; CDR3aa: CASSLGVTSTDTQYF; CDR3nt: TGTGCCAGCAGCTTGGGGGTAACTAGCACAGATACGCAGTATTTT
abundance: .; v_gene: TRBV6-2/TRBV6-3; d_gene: .; j_gene: TRBJ1-2; CDR3aa: CASSTVKDSYGYTF; CDR3nt: TGTGCCAGCAGCACCGTAAAGGACAGCTATGGCTACACCTTC